This T cell receptor beta chain was profiled in a study of blood T cell repertoires in COVID-19. Study in general: Collection of acute and convalescent COVID-19 samples took place in the United States, Italy and Spain. From T cells, B-cell-depleted T cells, or PBMCs came the material, which was cDNA or gDNA.

The method was immunoSEQ multiplex PCR; TCRdb's version includes in-frame clones alone and lacks a portion of them. The table has about 240,000 clones, roughly four fifths seen once. CDR3 length: 18 amino acids. V lost 2 bases to trimming and J lost 7 bases; unmatched junction nucleotides: 13. In germline, CDR1 is MDHEN, CDR2 SYDVKM. The receptor's source is a woman aged 18-29 years with acute or convalescent COVID-19. The sequenced sample was peripheral blood. The J gene is TRBJ2-3, the V gene TRBV28; 12 bases align to TRBD1. CDR3 loop: CASSLTTAGTGGVYTQYF. CDR3 bases: TGTGCCAGCAGTTTAACCACCGCCGGGACAGGGGGCGTATATACGCAGTATTTT.